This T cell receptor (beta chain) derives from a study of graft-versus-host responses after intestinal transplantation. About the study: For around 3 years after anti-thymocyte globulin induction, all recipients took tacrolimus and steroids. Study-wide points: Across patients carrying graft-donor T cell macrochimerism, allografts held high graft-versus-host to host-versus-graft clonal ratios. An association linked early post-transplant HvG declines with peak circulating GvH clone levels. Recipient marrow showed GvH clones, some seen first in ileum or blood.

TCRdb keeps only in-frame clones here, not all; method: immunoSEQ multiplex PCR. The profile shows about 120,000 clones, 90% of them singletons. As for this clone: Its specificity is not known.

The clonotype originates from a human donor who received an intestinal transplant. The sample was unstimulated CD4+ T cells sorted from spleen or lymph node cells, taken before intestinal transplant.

The DNA for the CDR3 is TGTGCCAGCAGTGAATGGGGGACAGCCTCCTACGAGCAGTACTTC. It specifies CASSEWGTASYEQYF. The rearrangement uses TRBV6-1 and TRBJ2-7, with TRBD1 matching over 7 bases. In germline, CDR1 is MNHNS, CDR2 SASEGT. CDR3 length: 15 amino acids. The V gene end was trimmed by 2 bases and the J gene end by 0 bases; junction bases not matched to a gene: 4.